These 30 T cell receptor beta chains came from one sample sequenced in a study of T-cell memory formation after mild COVID-19. Via MiXCR, TCRdb re-called the 5' RACE reads, giving one row per CDR3 protein. This sample has some 490,000 distinct CDR3 sequences, with 15% to 20% found just once. Material: PBMCs or a T cell subset sorted from them (not recorded which). These receptors were taken from an adult woman who had mild COVID-19 (a few samples of this study predate the infection). Cell type and time point are not known.

This chain joins TRBV7-2 and TRBJ1-6; TRBD1 is a possible D gene (5 bases). This CDR3 has 13 amino acids. Germline-derived CDR1 and CDR2 are SGHTA and FQGNSA. V shed 5 bases and J shed 10 bases, with 12 bases lying between them. The CDR3 loop is CASSQGVRSPLHF. The CDR3 DNA sequence: TGTGCCAGCAGCCAGGGAGTCAGATCACCCCTCCACTTT.

This clonotype has a count of ten or more. CDR3 in amino acids: CSGGQNYAGELFF. The DNA of the CDR3 is TGCAGCGGCGGACAGAACTACGCCGGGGAGCTGTTTTTT. The chain joins TRBV29-1 to TRBJ2-2, with D perhaps matching TRBD1 (6 bases). Per germline, CDR1 SQVTM and CDR2 ANQGSEA. This CDR3 region has 13 residues. The ends were cut back, 7 bases at V and 6 bases at J, with 15 bases in the middle.

This clonotype was seen a few times. The junction and the germline gene differ at one end; a read error may be behind it. This sequence joins TRBV7-7 and TRBJ2-1, with 9 positions matching TRBD1. The CDR3 consists of 15 residues. Germline V lookup: CDR1 SSHAT, CDR2 FNYEAQ (reference sequence). Written as DNA, the CDR3 is TGTGCTAGCAGCTGGACAGGGGCCTCCTACAATGAGCAGTTCTTC. Its translation is CASSWTGASYNEQFF.

This clonotype was found a few times. V is TRBV6-5 and J is TRBJ2-5; D possibly corresponds to TRBD2 (6 bases). V lost 6 bases, J lost 3 bases, and 14 bases lay in between. CDR3 length: 14 amino acids. CDR1 and CDR2 from the germline V gene are MNHEY and SVGAGI. The CDR3 here is CASRPGTGEETQYF. The DNA for the CDR3 is TGTGCCAGCAGACCCGGGACTGGAGAAGAGACCCAGTACTTC.

This clonotype was seen more than once but under ten times. The CDR3 region has the DNA TGTGCCAGCAGTTACTCGAAGGCCCGCCTCGAAGCTTTCTTT. Translation gives CASSYSKARLEAFF. The chain recombines TRBV6-2 or TRBV6-3 with TRBJ1-1; D remains ambiguous. Germline loops: CDR1 MNHEY, CDR2 SVGEGT. The CDR3 length is 14 residues. V lost 0 bases to trimming and J lost 8 bases, with 13 bases between them.

The chain is built from TRBV5-1 and TRBJ1-1; tentative D call: TRBD1 (6 bases). Germline lookup yields CDR1 SGHRS and CDR2 YFSETQ. CDR3 length equals 13 residues. The V gene lost 0 bases and the J gene lost 7 bases, with 10 bases spanning the gap. The CDR3 loop reads CASSLDRVREAFF. In nucleotides, the CDR3 is TGCGCCAGCAGCTTGGACAGGGTTCGTGAAGCTTTCTTT.

The sample holds a few counts of this clonotype. The chain carries TRBV4-2 and TRBJ2-1; D is perhaps TRBD1 (6 bases). Germline lookup yields CDR1 LGHNA and CDR2 YNFKEQ. V shed 2 bases and J shed 7 bases, with 9 bases lying between them. The CDR3 is 13 amino acids. CDR3 sequence (DNA): TGTGCCAGCAGCCAAAGGGGGTCGAATGAGCAGTTCTTC. Protein sequence: CASSQRGSNEQFF.

The genes are TRBV9 and TRBJ2-1; a possible D gene is TRBD2 (5 bases). The CDR3 is 15 residues long. The V end was cut by 1 base, the J end by 8 bases, with 16 bases between. Germline V gene sequence: CDR1 SGDLS, CDR2 YYNGEE. CDR3 DNA: TGTGCCAGCAGCGTAACTGGCCTAGCCACAGATGAGCAGTTCTTC. It codes for CASSVTGLATDEQFF.

The sample holds a few counts of this clonotype. The chain combines TRBV20-1 with TRBJ2-5; maybe TRBD1 (5 bases). V was pared by 6 bases and J by 5 bases, with 16 bases between. CDR1 is DFQATT, CDR2 SNEGSKA, per germline (reference sequence). The CDR3 is 13 residues long. CDR3 sequence (DNA): TGCAGTGCCCCATGGTCGAAGGGGGAGACCCAGTACTTC. It specifies CSAPWSKGETQYF.

The chain links TRBV14 to TRBJ2-1; 10 bases match TRBD2. CDR1 is SGHDN, CDR2 FVKESK, per germline. V was pared by 0 bases and J by 7 bases, with 15 bases of the junction left unmatched. The CDR3 consists of 19 residues. CDR3 amino acids: CASSQDRTRLAGWRNEQFF. CDR3 bases: TGTGCCAGCAGCCAAGATAGAACGAGACTAGCGGGCTGGCGGAATGAGCAGTTCTTC.

This clonotype was seen more than once but under ten times. The rearrangement uses TRBV2 and TRBJ2-7, with D possibly matching TRBD2 (6 bases). The germline V gene has CDR1 SNHLY and CDR2 FYNNEI. The CDR3 totals 13 residues. The CDR3 DNA reads TGTGCTGGCACGGGGCGGGGCTCCTACGAGCAGTACTTC. Translation gives CAGTGRGSYEQYF.

Ten or more counts support this clonotype. V usage is TRBV7-2 and J usage is TRBJ2-1; D gene unclear. CDR3 length equals 16 residues. V lost 5 bases and J 3 bases, leaving 17 bases between the germline ends. The germline gives CDR1 SGHTA, CDR2 FQGNSA. The CDR3 DNA reads TGTGCCAGCAGCCCAGCTTTGAGCCTACTCTACAATGAGCAGTTCTTC. Translation gives CASSPALSLLYNEQFF.

The sample holds a few counts of this clonotype. V and J are TRBV15 and TRBJ2-5; 7 bases are shared with TRBD2. V lost 1 base to trimming and J lost 2 bases; unmatched junction nucleotides: 10. From germline, CDR1 is LNHNV and CDR2 YYDKDF (reference sequence). The CDR3 sequence is 17 residues long. The CDR3 DNA reads as TGTGCCACCAGCAGAGGTGTGGCAGGGAGGGAGCAAGAGACCCAGTACTTC. This codes for CATSRGVAGREQETQYF.

This clonotype was recorded a few times. V usage is TRBV6-5 and J usage is TRBJ2-5, with 9 bases lining up with TRBD2. The germline V gene has CDR1 MNHEY and CDR2 SVGAGI. There are 16 residues in the CDR3. Trimming removed 2 bases from V and 2 bases from J; junction bases left unmatched: 6. CDR3 sequence: CASSYGLAGPQETQYF. CDR3 sequence (DNA): TGTGCCAGCAGTTACGGGCTAGCGGGACCTCAAGAGACCCAGTACTTC.

This clonotype has more than one count but fewer than ten. The V and J genes are TRBV12-3 or TRBV12-4 and TRBJ2-3; no clear D gene. The V end lost 7 bases, the J end lost 2 bases, and 13 bases lay between the germline ends. The CDR3 extends over 14 amino acids. CDR3 protein: CASKLIGFTDTQYF. DNA of the CDR3: TGTGCCAGCAAACTCATAGGGTTCACAGATACGCAGTATTTT.

This clonotype appeared a few times. This chain uses TRBV30 with TRBJ1-1; possibly TRBD1 for D (5 bases). V was cut by 3 bases and J by 5 bases, with 10 bases left in between. Germline V gene lookup returns CDR1 GTSNPN and CDR2 SVGIG (reference sequence). The CDR3 has 12 amino acids. CDR3 loop: CAWSLRVTEAFF. In DNA, the CDR3 is TGTGCCTGGAGCCTCAGGGTTACTGAAGCTTTCTTT.

The chain recombines TRBV12-3 or TRBV12-4 with TRBJ2-7; D might be TRBD2 (5 bases). Trimming removed 6 bases at V and 6 bases at J, with 12 bases between. The CDR3 spans 12 residues. The CDR3 bases are TGTGCCAGCAGCAATTACCGGGGCGAGCAGTACTTC. It is translated as CASSNYRGEQYF.

This clonotype came up a few times. CDR3 protein: CAISESAGGSTDTQYF. CDR3 DNA: TGTGCCATCAGTGAGTCGGCGGGAGGGAGCACAGATACGCAGTATTTT. The genes are TRBV10-3 and TRBJ2-3, with 9 bases matching TRBD2. V gave up 0 bases and J gave up 0 bases; unmatched junction bases: 1. CDR1 and CDR2 from the germline V gene are ENHRY and SYGVKD. The CDR3 covers 16 residues.

This clonotype appeared a few times. CDR3 sequence: CASRTQGQGGNTEAFF. CDR3 nucleotide sequence: TGTGCCAGCAGGACACAGGGTCAAGGGGGGAACACTGAAGCTTTCTTT. V and J are TRBV27 and TRBJ1-1; maybe TRBD1 (6 bases). The V end was cut by 6 bases, the J end by 1 base, with 18 bases between. From germline, CDR1 is MNHEY and CDR2 SMNVEV (reference sequence). CDR3 length equals 16 residues.

This clonotype was detected a few times. The chain links TRBV20-1 to TRBJ2-1; weak D call: TRBD2 (6 bases). The CDR3 is 14 amino acids. Germline V gene data show CDR1 as DFQATT and CDR2 as SNEGSKA (reference sequence). Trimming took off 1 base at V and 4 bases at J, with 11 bases between the two ends. In DNA, the CDR3 is TGCAGTGCTAGAGTAATCCGGGGGTACAATGAGCAGTTCTTC. Translation: CSARVIRGYNEQFF.

The chain uses TRBV12-3 or TRBV12-4 and TRBJ2-3, with 9 nucleotides matching TRBD2. V trimming: 5 bases; J trimming: 5 bases; junction bases outside the gene matches: 8. The CDR3 consists of 15 residues. This chain's CDR3 is CASSQGLAPGDTQYF. The CDR3 nucleotides read TGTGCCAGCAGTCAGGGACTAGCACCTGGAGATACGCAGTATTTT.

The chain recombines TRBV18 with TRBJ2-5; D is unclear. The germline V and J ends were trimmed by 5 bases and 5 bases, with 12 bases remaining between them. The CDR3 covers 13 residues. The germline V gene encodes CDR1 KGHSH and CDR2 LQKENI. Written as DNA, the CDR3 is TGTGCCAGCTCAGGATCCCGGGTGGAGACCCAGTACTTC. Protein product: CASSGSRVETQYF.

This clonotype was seen more than once but under ten times. The chain links TRBV7-6 to TRBJ2-3, with D possibly TRBD2 on 5 matching bases. Trimming cost V 6 bases and J 2 bases, with 21 bases left between them. Germline CDR1 is SGHVS and CDR2 is FNYEAQ. The CDR3 has 17 amino acids. CDR3 nucleotides: TGTGCCAGCAGTAAACGACTATCCACGTCACACACAGATACGCAGTATTTT. Translating it yields CASSKRLSTSHTDTQYF.

The rearrangement links TRBV20-1 to TRBJ1-2; 11 bases map to TRBD1. Unmatched junction bases numbered 3, after V lost 5 bases and J lost 7 bases. The CDR3 runs 12 residues. Looked up from germline, CDR1 is DFQATT and CDR2 is SNEGSKA (reference sequence). The CDR3 nucleotides are TGCAGTGCTCCCGGGACAGGGGGTGGCTACACCTTC. Translating gives CSAPGTGGGYTF.

This clonotype was found a few times. The chain uses TRBV7-8 and TRBJ2-2, with 10 nucleotides matching TRBD1. The V gene's germline CDR1 is SGHVS and CDR2 FQNEAQ. Germline trimming cut 2 bases from V and 5 bases from J; bases unmatched to any gene: 8. CDR3 length equals 17 residues. The CDR3 reads CASSLRDRGLRTGELFF. The CDR3, as DNA: TGTGCCAGCAGCTTACGGGACAGGGGTCTTCGGACCGGGGAGCTGTTTTTT.

This clonotype was seen more than once but under ten times. The rearrangement joins TRBV29-1 to TRBJ1-2, with 7 bases aligning to TRBD1. The length of the CDR3 is 12 residues. V lost 7 bases and J lost 5; bases outside the gene matches: 7. Germline values: CDR1 SQVTM, CDR2 ANQGSEA. The CDR3 DNA sequence: TGCAGCGGATCTACAGGGGCATATGGCTACACCTTC. This gives the protein CSGSTGAYGYTF.

This chain connects TRBV7-8 to TRBJ2-7; D possibly matches TRBD1 or TRBD2 (5 bases each). This CDR3 comprises 15 residues. The germline V and J ends were trimmed by 7 bases and 0 bases, with 16 bases remaining between them. The germline CDR1 and CDR2 sequences are SGHVS and FQNEAQ. The CDR3 region is CASTSRAGTSYEQYF. The CDR3 region has the DNA TGTGCCAGCACCTCTCGGGCAGGGACCTCCTACGAGCAGTACTTC.

The V and J genes are TRBV3-1 and TRBJ1-6; D unclear. Germline CDR1 and CDR2: LGHDT and YNNKEL (reference sequence). The CDR3 totals 13 residues. V shed 6 bases and J shed 10 bases, with 13 bases lying between them. In nucleotides, the CDR3 is TGTGCCAGCAGTCCCGGACCGGGGTCACCCCTCCACTTT. It is translated as CASSPGPGSPLHF.

The gene calls are TRBV4-1 and TRBJ1-5; D is possibly TRBD1 (6 bases). The V end was cut by 4 bases, the J end by 0 bases, with 16 bases between. The V gene's germline CDR1 is MGHRA and CDR2 YSYEKL. This CDR3 spans 17 amino acids. CDR3 in DNA: TGCGCCAGCAGCCTAATGGACAGTCGGAATAGCAATCAGCCCCAGCATTTT. Protein product: CASSLMDSRNSNQPQHF.

V usage is TRBV29-1 and J usage is TRBJ2-1, with TRBD2 identical over 10 bases. The CDR3 runs 14 residues. Germline values: CDR1 SQVTM, CDR2 ANQGSEA. V was pared by 7 bases and J by 6 bases, with 9 bases of the junction left unmatched. The CDR3 loop reads CSAASGGASNEQFF. The DNA for the CDR3 is TGCAGCGCCGCAAGCGGGGGGGCCTCCAATGAGCAGTTCTTC.